This TCR beta chain was observed in a study of blood T cell repertoires in COVID-19. The germline CDR1 and CDR2 sequences are LNHDA and SQIVND (reference sequence). V shed 1 base and J shed 0 bases, with 7 bases lying between them. The CDR3 runs to 15 residues. The protocol was immunoSEQ multiplex PCR, while the TCRdb copy is restricted to in-frame clones and leaves out a portion. The sample includes 90,000 to 130,000 clones, around nine tenths seen only once; the top ten take around 4.6%. This TCR came from a man between 40 and 49 years old with acute or convalescent COVID-19. The chain is built from TRBV19 and TRBJ1-5; D remains ambiguous. Sequencing used peripheral blood. CDR3 protein: CASSIGTYSNQPQHF. CDR3 DNA sequence: TGTGCCAGTAGTATAGGCACTTATAGCAATCAGCCCCAGCATTTT.